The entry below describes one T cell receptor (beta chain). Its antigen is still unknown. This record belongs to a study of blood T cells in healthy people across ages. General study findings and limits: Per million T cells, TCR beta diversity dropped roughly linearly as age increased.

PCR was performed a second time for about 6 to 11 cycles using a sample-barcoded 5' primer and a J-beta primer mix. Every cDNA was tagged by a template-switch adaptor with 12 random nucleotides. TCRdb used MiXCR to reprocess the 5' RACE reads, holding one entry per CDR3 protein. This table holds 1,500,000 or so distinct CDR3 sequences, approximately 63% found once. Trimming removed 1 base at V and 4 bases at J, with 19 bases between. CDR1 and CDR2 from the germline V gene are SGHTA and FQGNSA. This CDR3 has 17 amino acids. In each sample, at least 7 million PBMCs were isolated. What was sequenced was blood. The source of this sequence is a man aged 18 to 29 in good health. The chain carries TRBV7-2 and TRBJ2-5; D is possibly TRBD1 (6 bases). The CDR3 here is CASSLVVRTVSGETQYF. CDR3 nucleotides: TGTGCCAGCAGCTTAGTTGTTCGGACAGTCTCCGGAGAGACCCAGTACTTC.